This is a list of T cell receptor beta chains from one sample in a study of PD-1 blockade in classical Hodgkin lymphoma. TCRdb's table, derived via immunoSEQ multiplex PCR, lists solely in-frame clones and lacks some. The table lists nearly 100,000 clones, roughly 88% of them singletons. The material was peripheral blood mononuclear cells (PBMCs), obtained at baseline. These receptors all stem from a human donor with classical Hodgkin lymphoma. Each CDR3 is given with its conserved first and last residue. The D gene is left open where the match is weak. Expanded clones get a size class; other rows say once, few or many, or leave the size out.

D: -; V: TRBV11-2; size: -; CDR3: CASSFDGLTEQFF
D: -; V: TRBV19; size: -; CDR3: CASSKVGVFNTEAFF
D: -; V: TRBV28; size: few; CDR3: CASSLLGSGQETQYF
D: TRBD2; V: TRBV6-5; size: -; CDR3: CATTAGRRETQYF
D: -; V: TRBV27; size: -; CDR3: CASSFIAPEGLQEQYF
D: TRBD2; V: TRBV7-3; size: -; CDR3: CASSLLAGGNTGELFF
D: -; V: TRBV5-4; size: -; CDR3: CASSLVRGLAGANVLTF
D: TRBD1; V: TRBV7-7; size: once; CDR3: CASSSGTGGTGANVLTF
D: TRBD2; V: TRBV5-6; size: -; CDR3: CASRPYRDYKDTQYF
D: TRBD2; V: TRBV13; size: -; CDR3: CASSLALAGNTDTQYF
D: -; V: TRBV11-2; size: -; CDR3: CASSIGQKSPLHF
D: TRBD2; V: TRBV18; size: -; CDR3: CASSPLAGDGYEQFF
D: -; V: TRBV6-5; size: once; CDR3: CASSKSQGNTEAFF
D: TRBD2; V: TRBV5-1; size: -; CDR3: CASSSGLAGGTSTDTQYF
D: TRBD2; V: TRBV13; size: -; CDR3: CASSNSGGNYEQYF
D: -; V: TRBV28; size: -; CDR3: CASIDLLSTDTQYF
D: -; V: TRBV19; size: -; CDR3: CASSVGAGTEDTQYF
D: -; V: TRBV7-9; size: -; CDR3: CASRSQLLDTQYF
D: TRBD2; V: TRBV7-2; size: -; CDR3: CASSFSGPAYEQYF
D: TRBD2; V: TRBV7-8; size: -; CDR3: CASSLRRGARGNEQFF
D: TRBD1; V: TRBV6-6; size: -; CDR3: CASSPWTGRGTEAFF
D: -; V: TRBV5-1; size: -; CDR3: CASRKLTGFYGYTF
D: -; V: TRBV29-1; size: -; CDR3: CSVEGGQGSEQYF
D: -; V: TRBV10-3; size: -; CDR3: CAISESFGNQPQHF
D: -; V: TRBV27; size: few; CDR3: CASSFAANTEAFF
D: -; V: TRBV10-1; size: -; CDR3: CASSERTESSYEQYF
D: -; V: TRBV20-1; size: -; CDR3: CSAYRVETQYF
D: -; V: TRBV7-8; size: -; CDR3: CASSYTVGSGNTIYF
D: -; V: TRBV5-4; size: -; CDR3: CASNEGGHGYGYTF
D: -; V: TRBV28; size: few; CDR3: CASSDRVGLSYTF
D: TRBD2; V: TRBV10-3; size: once; CDR3: CAISIRSGKSETQYF
D: TRBD2; V: TRBV19; size: -; CDR3: CASSIAGTSGSGSYNEQFF
D: -; V: TRBV18; size: -; CDR3: CASSPDDTQYF
D: TRBD1; V: TRBV28; size: -; CDR3: CASSLVQGGGYTF
D: TRBD2; V: TRBV11-2; size: few; CDR3: CASSPGTITSSYEQYF
D: TRBD2; V: TRBV28; size: -; CDR3: CASSLHLGLAGGPYTGELFF
D: TRBD1; V: TRBV19; size: -; CDR3: CASSSQGAFYEQYF
D: -; V: TRBV15; size: -; CDR3: CATSKGWDEKLFF
D: TRBD1; V: TRBV4-1; size: few; CDR3: CASSRGQDYGYTF
D: TRBD2; V: TRBV4-2; size: -; CDR3: CASSQDGPSGRINEQFF
D: -; V: TRBV27; size: -; CDR3: CASTGLQHSYEQYF
D: -; V: TRBV7-8; size: -; CDR3: CASSPTLGNQPQHF
D: TRBD2; V: TRBV4-1; size: -; CDR3: CASSQGGSLAGDDTQYF
D: TRBD2; V: TRBV14; size: -; CDR3: CASSQGLASYEQYF
D: TRBD2; V: TRBV5-4; size: -; CDR3: CASTLGTSGRINTGELFF
D: -; V: TRBV27; size: once; CDR3: CASSLLGNQPQHF
D: -; V: TRBV5-6; size: -; CDR3: CASSLYAGVTEAFF
D: TRBD1; V: TRBV11-3; size: -; CDR3: CASSLGQANTEAFF